The 18 T cell receptor beta chains given below trace back to one sample, sequenced in a study of cytomegalovirus exposure and HLA in healthy donors. In the PCR, 60 Vbeta and 13 Jbeta primers were used. Produced via immunoSEQ multiplex PCR; TCRdb's table is partial and in-frame only. This table has 100,000 or so clones, 60% to 70% appearing once. Sequencing was carried out using PBMCs. Receptors originate from a man aged 25 to 40 in good health and CMV-seropositive.

The chain is built from TRBV25-1 and TRBJ1-6, with D possibly being TRBD1 (5 bases). Trimming took off 4 bases at V and 15 bases at J, with 16 bases between the two ends. The CDR3 runs to 13 residues. Germline V CDR1 and CDR2: MGHDK, SYGVNS. CDR3 DNA sequence: TGTGCCAGCAGTGTAGGCGGGGCAGCGCGCCTCCACTTT. This encodes CASSVGGAARLHF.

This chain uses TRBV4-1 with TRBJ2-7; D possibly corresponds to TRBD1 (7 bases). Germline V lookup: CDR1 MGHRA, CDR2 YSYEKL. The germline V and J ends were trimmed by 4 bases and 3 bases, with 16 bases remaining between them. The CDR3 length is 15 residues. CDR3 sequence: CASSLATGEVYEQYF. CDR3 DNA sequence: TGCGCCAGCAGCCTAGCTACAGGGGAGGTCTACGAGCAGTACTTC.

The rearrangement uses TRBV10-3 and TRBJ2-5; 8 nucleotides line up with TRBD1. Unmatched junction bases numbered 5, after V lost 8 bases and J lost 3 bases. Germline assignment: CDR1 ENHRY and CDR2 SYGVKD. This CDR3 is built from 13 residues. This chain's CDR3 is CAIADREEETQYF. CDR3 sequence (DNA): TGTGCCATCGCGGACAGGGAAGAAGAGACCCAGTACTTC.

The chain is built from TRBV4-1 and TRBJ1-2; D unresolved. CDR3 length: 16 amino acids. Germline CDR1 MGHRA, CDR2 YSYEKL. Trimming removed 4 bases from V and 6 bases from J, with 21 bases in between. This CDR3 is CASSPPGRPQEDGYTF. The CDR3 nucleotides read TGCGCCAGCAGCCCCCCTGGAAGGCCCCAGGAGGATGGCTACACCTTC.

The chain carries TRBV5-1 and TRBJ1-2; D is unclear. Trimming left V 2 bases short and J 3 bases short, with 11 bases between. The CDR3 runs to 14 residues. Per germline, CDR1 SGHRS and CDR2 YFSETQ. This CDR3 reads CASSFGLVDYGYTF. CDR3 nucleotides: TGCGCCAGCAGCTTTGGCCTGGTCGACTATGGCTACACCTTC.

This rearrangement joins TRBV4-1 to TRBJ2-1, with 8 bases lining up with TRBD2. The CDR3 totals 13 residues. In germline, CDR1 is MGHRA, CDR2 YSYEKL. Unmatched junction bases numbered 4, after V lost 3 bases and J lost 9 bases. Here the CDR3 DNA reads TGCGCCAGCAGCCAGAGACTAGCGATTGAGCAGTTCTTC. Translation: CASSQRLAIEQFF.

This clone occurred a few times. Other DNA sequences in the sample encode the same CDR3. This chain links TRBV5-1 with TRBJ1-2; D unresolved. V shed 2 bases and J shed 1 base, with 6 bases lying between them. CDR3 length: 13 residues. Germline loops: CDR1 SGHRS, CDR2 YFSETQ. CDR3 bases: TGCGCCAGCAGCTTAGAGGGTAACTATGGCTACACCTTC. It is translated as CASSLEGNYGYTF.

This clone was seen a single time. This chain joins TRBV5-1 and TRBJ2-1; perhaps TRBD2 as D (5 bases). V dropped 0 bases and J dropped 6 bases, with 10 bases sitting between them. The length of the CDR3 is 14 residues. Germline V gene data show CDR1 as SGHRS and CDR2 as YFSETQ. The CDR3 DNA sequence: TGCGCCAGCAGCTTGGCCGCTAGCCCCAATGAGCAGTTCTTC. Residues: CASSLAASPNEQFF.

In this sample, this clone turned up once. V gene TRBV30 combines with J gene TRBJ2-3; D gene unclear. This CDR3 has 10 residues. The V gene's germline CDR1 is GTSNPN and CDR2 SVGIG (reference sequence). Trimming took off 5 bases at V and 6 bases at J, with 6 bases between the two ends. The CDR3 coding sequence is TGTGCCTGGGGGCTGGATACGCAGTATTTT. Translation: CAWGLDTQYF.

The rearrangement links TRBV10-3 to TRBJ1-2; 10 positions match TRBD1. This CDR3 spans 13 amino acids. Per the germline V gene, CDR1 is ENHRY and CDR2 is SYGVKD. Germline trimming cut 5 bases from V and 6 bases from J; bases unmatched to any gene: 3. CDR3 amino acids: CAISKDRGDGYTF. The CDR3 region has the DNA TGTGCCATCAGTAAGGACAGGGGGGATGGCTACACCTTC.

The chain is built from TRBV5-6 and TRBJ2-2; the D gene is possibly TRBD2 (5 bases). The germline CDR1 and CDR2 sequences are SGHDT and YYEEEE. The V and J ends lost 0 bases and 2 bases respectively, with 11 bases between them. The CDR3 length is 16 residues. DNA of the CDR3: TGTGCCAGCAGCTTGGGGGGAGTAGCTAACACCGGGGAGCTGTTTTTT. Protein product: CASSLGGVANTGELFF.

The rearrangement links TRBV2 to TRBJ2-1; TRBD1 is a possible D gene (5 bases). Germline V gene lookup returns CDR1 SNHLY and CDR2 FYNNEI. Trimming removed 8 bases at V and 9 bases at J, with 20 bases between. The CDR3 is made up of 14 amino acids. CDR3 loop: CASLTGASWFEQFF. The CDR3 nucleotides are TGTGCCAGCCTTACAGGTGCCTCCTGGTTTGAGCAGTTCTTC.

The rearrangement joins TRBV2 to TRBJ2-7, with TRBD2 matching over 7 bases. The ends lost 10 bases at V and 0 bases at J; junction bases unmatched: 12. The V gene's germline CDR1 is SNHLY and CDR2 FYNNEI. This CDR3 contains 15 residues. The CDR3 bases are TGTGCCATCCACCTTAGCGGGTGGAACTCCTACGAGCAGTACTTC. This codes for CAIHLSGWNSYEQYF.

CDR3 in amino acids: CASSLARPRVYTIYF. CDR3 nucleotide sequence: TGTGCCAGCAGCTTGGCGAGACCCAGGGTCTACACCATATATTTT. The gene calls are TRBV5-6 and TRBJ1-3, with D tentatively TRBD1 (5 bases). V lost 0 bases, J lost 8 bases, and 15 bases lay in between. Germline V CDR1 and CDR2: SGHDT, YYEEEE. The CDR3 has 15 amino acids.

V and J are TRBV10-1 and TRBJ2-3; the match to TRBD1 covers 8 bases. The CDR3 runs 16 residues. With 1 base clipped from V and 3 bases from J, the junction kept 6 bases outside the gene matches. Germline V gene lookup returns CDR1 WNHNN and CDR2 SYGVQD (reference sequence). Written as DNA, the CDR3 is TGCGCCAGCAGTGAGTACGGACAGGGAATGACAGATACGCAGTATTTT. As protein: CASSEYGQGMTDTQYF.

The V gene is TRBV18, the J gene TRBJ1-1, with D perhaps matching TRBD1 (5 bases). Trimming took off 0 bases at V and 1 base at J, with 18 bases between the two ends. The length of the CDR3 is 18 residues. CDR1 and CDR2 (germline): KGHSH, LQKENI. The CDR3 loop is CASSPPLAPRQPNTEAFF. In nucleotides, the CDR3 is TGTGCCAGCTCACCACCGTTAGCCCCCAGACAGCCGAACACTGAAGCTTTCTTT. The full variable domain, completed using reference TRBV18 and TRBJ1-1, is NAGVMQNPRHLVRRRGQEARLRCSPMKGHSHVYWYRQLPEEGLKFMVYLQKENIIDESGMPKERFSAEFPKEGPSILRIQQVVRGDSAAYFCASSPPLAPRQPNTEAFFGQGTRLTVV.

The V call is TRBV6-6, the J call TRBJ2-2; 7 bases align to TRBD1. This CDR3 has 13 residues. Trimming removed 8 bases from V and 4 bases from J; junction bases left unmatched: 4. Germline lookup yields CDR1 MNHNY and CDR2 SVGAGI (reference sequence). CDR3 nucleotide sequence: TGTGCCAGCCCCAGGGGGAGCACCGGGGAGCTGTTTTTT. Protein sequence: CASPRGSTGELFF.

This clone was detected only a few times. The chain employs TRBV5-4 and TRBJ2-1; D is perhaps TRBD1 (6 bases). CDR1 is SGHNT, CDR2 YYREEE, per germline (reference sequence). The CDR3 spans 15 residues. Trimming shortened V by 0 bases and J by 6 bases, and 13 bases separated the two germline ends. This CDR3 reads CASSLVGAVGNEQFF. In DNA form, the CDR3 reads TGTGCCAGCAGCTTGGTGGGGGCCGTTGGCAATGAGCAGTTCTTC.